This T cell receptor beta chain was recorded in a study of identical twins. Study-wide results and caveats: Low generation-probability sequences were in excess among twin-shared out-of-frame alpha sequences. Models, which agreed with sharing between unrelated individuals, nonetheless underestimated the out-of-frame TCR alpha sharing seen in monozygotic twins.

A remark on this clonotype: Its matching antigen is unknown.

TCRdb redid the calling of the 5' RACE reads with MiXCR, one entry per CDR3 protein. The profile shows roughly 260,000 distinct CDR3 sequences, 7.5% of them singletons. The CDR3 consists of 13 residues. V lost 5 bases, J lost 5 bases, and 9 bases lay in between. These data also featured in a second study, about yellow fever vaccine responses in identical twins. That source notes: Twins showed a vaccine T cell response that reportedly seemed partly convergent, partly personalized.

The clonotype comes from a woman aged 18 to 35 in good health. This chain joins TRBV12-3 or TRBV12-4 and TRBJ2-2; no reliable D call. Sequences were obtained from CD8+ T cells sorted from blood. CDR3 in DNA: TGTGCCAGCAGTCCACAGAGGACCGGGGAGCTGTTTTTT. Encoded protein: CASSPQRTGELFF.